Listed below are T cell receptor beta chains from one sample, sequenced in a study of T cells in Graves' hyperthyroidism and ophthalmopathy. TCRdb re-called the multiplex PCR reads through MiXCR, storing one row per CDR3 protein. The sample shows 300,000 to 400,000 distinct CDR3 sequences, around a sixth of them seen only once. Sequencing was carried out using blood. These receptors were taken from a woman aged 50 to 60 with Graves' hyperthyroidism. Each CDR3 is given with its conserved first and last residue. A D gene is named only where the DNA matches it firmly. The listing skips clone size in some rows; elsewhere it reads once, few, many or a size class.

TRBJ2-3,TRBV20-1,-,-,CSSLDPLGTDTQYF,TGCAGTTCATTGGACCCTCTGGGCACAGATACGCAGTATTTT
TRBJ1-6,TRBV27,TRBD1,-,CASSRDRGGSPLHF,TGTGCCAGCAGCCGGGACAGGGGAGGTTCACCCCTCCACTTT
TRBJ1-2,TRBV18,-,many,CASSRRDAGGDGYTF,TGTGCCAGCTCCCGAAGGGACGCTGGGGGAGATGGCTACACCTTC
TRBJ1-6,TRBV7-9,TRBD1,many,CASSSQGGYNSPLHF,TGTGCCAGCAGCTCGCAGGGGGGGTATAATTCACCCCTCCACTTT
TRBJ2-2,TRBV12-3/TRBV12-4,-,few,CASSLAGENTGELFF,TGTGCCAGCAGTTTAGCGGGGGAAAACACCGGGGAGCTGTTTTTT
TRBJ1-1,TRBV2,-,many,CASSRGAAEAFF,TGTGCCAGCAGCCGGGGGGCGGCTGAAGCTTTCTTT
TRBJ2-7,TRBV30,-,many,CAWSVSDYEQYF,TGTGCCTGGAGTGTAAGCGATTACGAGCAGTACTTC
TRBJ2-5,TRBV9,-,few,CASSVGYPEETQYF,TGTGCCAGCAGCGTAGGGTACCCCGAAGAGACCCAGTACTTC
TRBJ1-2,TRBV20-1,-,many,CSARDLGEGYTF,TGCAGTGCTAGAGATCTCGGTGAGGGCTACACCTTC
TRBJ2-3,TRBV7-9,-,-,CASSLGDFASDTQYF,TGTGCCAGCAGCTTAGGGGACTTCGCCAGCGATACGCAGTATTTT
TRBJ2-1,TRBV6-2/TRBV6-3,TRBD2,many,CASTSRLAGDNEQFF,TGTGCCAGCACTTCAAGACTAGCGGGGGACAATGAGCAGTTCTTC
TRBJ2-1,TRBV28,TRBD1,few,CASVPRGTDSDEQFF,TGTGCCAGCGTACCCAGGGGGACCGATTCCGATGAGCAGTTCTTC
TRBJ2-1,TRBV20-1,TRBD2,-,CSAGSSGGPLEFF,TGCAGTGCCGGATCTAGCGGGGGCCCCTTGGAGTTCTTC
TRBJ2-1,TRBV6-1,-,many,CASSERQGNYNEQFF,TGTGCCAGCAGTGAAAGGCAGGGTAACTACAATGAGCAGTTCTTC
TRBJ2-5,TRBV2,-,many,CASRGRGETQYF,TGTGCCAGCAGGGGAAGGGGAGAGACCCAGTACTTC
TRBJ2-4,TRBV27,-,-,CASSTYPLAKNIQYF,TGTGCCAGCAGTACCTATCCTCTAGCCAAAAACATTCAGTACTTC
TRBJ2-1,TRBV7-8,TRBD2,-,CASSRSAGLNNEQFF,TGTGCCAGCAGCCGATCGGCGGGACTAAACAATGAGCAGTTCTTC
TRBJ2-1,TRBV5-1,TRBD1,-,CASSLGTGRDNEQFF,TGCGCCAGCAGCTTGGGGACAGGGCGGGACAATGAGCAGTTCTTC
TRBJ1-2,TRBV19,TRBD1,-,CASTPGGDRAANYGYTF,TGTGCCAGTACCCCTGGGGGAGACAGGGCAGCTAACTATGGCTACACCTTC
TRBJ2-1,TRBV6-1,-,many,CASSFLADLPNEQFF,TGTGCCAGCAGTTTTTTAGCGGACCTCCCCAATGAGCAGTTCTTC
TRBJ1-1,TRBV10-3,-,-,CAISLGQTLNTEAFF,TGTGCCATCAGCCTCGGACAGACTTTGAACACTGAAGCTTTCTTT
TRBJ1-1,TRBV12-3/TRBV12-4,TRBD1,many,CASSRTGGSAEAFF,TGTGCCAGCAGTCGGACAGGAGGATCGGCTGAAGCTTTCTTT
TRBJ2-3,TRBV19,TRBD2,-,CASSIKRGITDTQYF,TGTGCCAGTAGTATTAAGCGGGGTATCACAGATACGCAGTATTTT